This TCR beta chain derives from a study of shared clonotypes between healthy human individuals (dated by TCRdb to 2018 to 2021). Regarding the complete study: The cohort comprised a couple of women and a few men aged 18 to 49 years. Per donor, three plates each were used for CD4 naive and CD4 memory, two for CD8 naive, and one for CD8 memory. To estimate repertoire size and how much clonotypes are shared between individuals, the study performed deep sequencing of blood TCR repertoires from a few healthy adults. Different laboratories and diverse techniques were used to prepare libraries and sequence TCR repertoires, to increase sequencing depth and limit assay-specific biases. Leukapheresis yielded between about 0.85 and 9 billion PBMCs per donor.

Points the paper makes about the study in general: Only blood was sampled, and tissue TCR repertoires likely differ from those in blood. Based on pairwise subsampling, the degree of clonotype sharing among donors was expected to be affected by sequencing depth. Compared with non-shared clonotypes, the clonotypes found in all four sorted-subset donors had higher generation probabilities. Even with the large sequencing depth, rarefaction of the sorted-subset datasets indicated that sequencing was incomplete. Because the study included only a small number of donors, the genetic and exposure-history diversity represented was limited. Estimated clonotype richness was generally larger for naive than for memory subsets. Across several donors, around 5.4% of naive CD4, roughly 3.8% of naive CD8, roughly 2.2% of memory CD4, and under 0.45% of memory CD8 clonotypes were shared.

From the germline V gene, CDR1 is SGHAT and CDR2 is FQNNGV. The CDR3 has 16 amino acids, counting the end cysteine and phenylalanine. The entry retains the CDR3 DNA only, 48 bases that are in frame from base 1. V ends up 6 bases short and J 4 bases short, with an unmatched junction base count of 9. For the CD8 naive samples, CD45RO-negative cells were positively selected for CCR7, yielding a CD45RA+CCR7+ population from which TemRA cells were excluded. Healthy HIV-negative adults with no recently reported acute infections or vaccinations were included as donors. Only Caucasian adults living in Nashville, Tennessee, USA were represented among the donors. Blood was collected by leukapheresis, and PBMCs were isolated by Ficoll-Histopaque density gradient centrifugation and then cryopreserved in liquid nitrogen vapor phase. Analytical flow cytometry was used to check the purity and quantity of every magnetically sorted T cell population. Genomic DNA was isolated from every sorted fraction and measured by UV absorbance on a Nanodrop 2000c.

TCR CDR3 regions were amplified from genomic DNA by multiplex PCR using the deep immunoSEQ assay. For each cell subset, the extracted genomic DNA was distributed evenly across all wells of several immunoSEQ 96-well plates, and each plate served as one replicate. Each replicate PCR for sorted subsets received approximately 220 ng genomic DNA, equal to 28,000 or so T cell genomes. The purified libraries were quantified using a Qubit 3.0 fluorometer, sized with a Bioanalyzer 2100, and then quantified again using the KAPA Library Quantification kit. Every immunoSEQ 96-well plate was sequenced on a dedicated single-read 150-cycle Illumina NextSeq 550 flow cell. Per the original workflow: Because the immunoSEQ output included only junctional sequences and no quality scores, the filtering could not be the same as the filtering used for full-length reads. Sequences were annotated with PyIR, a Python wrapper for IgBLAST v1.9, using IMGT germline references to assign V/J genes and CDR3. Any read was removed if the V/J assignment was weak (E-value above 1e-6), the CDR3 was missing, or the read contained stop codons, out-of-frame junctions, or ambiguous translated residues. V3J clonotypes were defined by identical inferred V gene, J gene, and CDR3 amino acid sequence. Percentage overlap between repertoires was calculated by dividing the number of shared unique clonotypes by the size of the smaller repertoire. Repertoire richness was assessed with RTK rarefaction, the Chao1 estimator, and Recon v2.1 estimates of unobserved clonotypes. For all TCRbeta clonotypes obtained by the gDNA method from a few donors, generation probabilities were computed with OLGA. TCRdb obtained this table from immuneACCESS and retained in-frame rearrangements with V and J assigned. These tables miss some clones; where compared with another copy, unresolved V genes account for less than half of the shortfall, and the remainder is unexplained. V and J calls plus clone size are reproduced from that table; the DNA served to infer D and trimming. A total of around 2.1 million clones appear in this sample, about 93% of them only once. The ten largest account for under 2% of the sample.

This clone was counted a single time. The antigen it recognizes is unknown. No much larger clone exists at a distance of one base, and base qualities are not known. The rearrangement joined TRBV11-2 to TRBJ2-2, with TRBD1 identical over 9 junction bases. The material sequenced was naive CD8+ T cells from PBMCs. The sample's cell subset or site label, in plain terms: CD45RA+CCR7+. The sequence derives from a man between 18 and 29 years old in good health. Some clones in this sample may be carry-over from other donors' samples. CDR3 reads: CASSPGWDRVTGELFF. The DNA reads TGTGCCAGCAGTCCGGGGTGGGACAGGGTCACCGGGGAGCTGTTTTTT.